The source of this T cell receptor beta chain is a study of HIV-infected patients and healthy controls. TCRdb used MiXCR to reprocess the 5' RACE reads, holding one entry per CDR3 protein. Counted here are 70,000 or so distinct CDR3 sequences, roughly a sixth occurring once; the ten biggest clones make up 5.5% to 7%. The CDR3 length is 16 residues. The J segment lost 9 bases and the V segment lost 5 bases, leaving 21 bases of the junction unmatched. From germline, CDR1 is DFQATT and CDR2 SNEGSKA (reference sequence). The sequencing input was CD4+ T cells from blood. This chain uses TRBV20-1 with TRBJ1-1; 7 bases align to TRBD1. This clonotype was sampled from a human donor in good health. CDR3 nucleotides: TGCAGTGCTCCGCGGGGGGTAGGGGGCGGACGAGCCCAAGCTTTCTTT. Its protein is CSAPRGVGGGRAQAFF.